The TCR beta chain described here comes from a study of blood T cell repertoires in COVID-19. Study context: The United States, Italy and Spain supplied acute and convalescent COVID-19 samples. The cDNA or gDNA used as material had been derived from T cells, B-cell-depleted T cells, or PBMCs.

Membership in each cohort depended on participant-reported clinical history. This CDR3 region has 16 residues. CDR1 and CDR2 from the germline V gene are SGHNT and YYREEE (reference sequence). Trimming at V came to 4 bases and at J to 5 bases, leaving 12 bases not matched to a gene. This clone was found once. Produced via immunoSEQ multiplex PCR; TCRdb's table is partial and in-frame only. The table lists a few hundred thousand clones, roughly nine tenths of them singletons. The TCR comes from a woman under 30 in a cohort exposed to, infected with or recovered from COVID-19 (not recorded which). Input material: PBMCs or T cells enriched from blood (not recorded which). V usage is TRBV5-4 and J usage is TRBJ2-5, with 9 bases fitting TRBD2. Here the CDR3 DNA reads TGTGCCAGCAGCACGGACGGCCATGCGGGGGGGGAGACCCAGTACTTC. Translating it yields CASSTDGHAGGETQYF.